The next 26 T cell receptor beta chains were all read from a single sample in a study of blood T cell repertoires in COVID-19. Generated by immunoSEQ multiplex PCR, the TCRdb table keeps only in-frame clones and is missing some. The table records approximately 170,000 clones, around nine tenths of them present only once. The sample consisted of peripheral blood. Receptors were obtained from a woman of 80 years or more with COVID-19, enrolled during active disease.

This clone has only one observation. CDR3: CASSGGTANYGYTF. CDR3 in DNA: TGTGCCAGCAGCGGGGGGACAGCTAACTATGGCTACACCTTC. This rearrangement joins TRBV7-2 to TRBJ1-2; 7 bases agree with TRBD1. CDR3 size: 14 residues. CDR1 and CDR2 (germline): SGHTA, FQGNSA. After removal of 5 bases from V and 0 bases from J, the junction contained 3 bases not matched to a gene.

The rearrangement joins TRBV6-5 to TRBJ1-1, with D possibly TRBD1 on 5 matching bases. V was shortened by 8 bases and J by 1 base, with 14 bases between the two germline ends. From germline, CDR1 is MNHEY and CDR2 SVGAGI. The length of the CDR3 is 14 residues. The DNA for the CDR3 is TGTGCCAGCGCCCGGGCAGGGCAGAACACTGAAGCTTTCTTT. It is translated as CASARAGQNTEAFF.

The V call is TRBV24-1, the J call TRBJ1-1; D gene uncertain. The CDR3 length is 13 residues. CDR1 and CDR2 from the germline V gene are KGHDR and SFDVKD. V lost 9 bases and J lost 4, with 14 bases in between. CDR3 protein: CATSSRSGTEAFF. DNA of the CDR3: TGTGCCACCTCCAGCCGGAGTGGCACTGAAGCTTTCTTT.

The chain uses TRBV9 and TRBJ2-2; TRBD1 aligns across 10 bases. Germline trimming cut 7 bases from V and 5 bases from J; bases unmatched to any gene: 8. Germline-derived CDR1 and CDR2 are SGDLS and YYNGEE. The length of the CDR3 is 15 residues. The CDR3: CASRPGQGKTGELFF. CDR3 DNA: TGTGCCAGCCGTCCGGGACAGGGGAAGACCGGGGAGCTGTTTTTT.

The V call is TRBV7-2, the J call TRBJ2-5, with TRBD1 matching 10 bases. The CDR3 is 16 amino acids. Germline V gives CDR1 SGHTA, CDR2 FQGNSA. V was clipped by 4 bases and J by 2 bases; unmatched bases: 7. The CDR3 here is CASSSRTGGFQETQYF. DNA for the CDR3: TGTGCCAGCAGCTCGAGGACAGGGGGGTTTCAAGAGACCCAGTACTTC.

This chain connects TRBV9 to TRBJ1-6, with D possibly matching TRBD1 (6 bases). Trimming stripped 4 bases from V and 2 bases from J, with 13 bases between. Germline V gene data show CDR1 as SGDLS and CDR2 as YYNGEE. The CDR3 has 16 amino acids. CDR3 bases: TGTGCCAGCAGCTTCCGGGACACCACCTATAATTCACCCCTCCACTTT. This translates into CASSFRDTTYNSPLHF.

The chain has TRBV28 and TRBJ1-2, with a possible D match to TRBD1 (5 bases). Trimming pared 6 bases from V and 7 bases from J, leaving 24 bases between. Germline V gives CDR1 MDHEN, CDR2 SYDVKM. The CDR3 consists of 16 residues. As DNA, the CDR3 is TGTGCCAGCAGCGCCGGAAGACGAGGGGAGGTGGGTGGCTACACCTTC. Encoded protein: CASSAGRRGEVGGYTF.

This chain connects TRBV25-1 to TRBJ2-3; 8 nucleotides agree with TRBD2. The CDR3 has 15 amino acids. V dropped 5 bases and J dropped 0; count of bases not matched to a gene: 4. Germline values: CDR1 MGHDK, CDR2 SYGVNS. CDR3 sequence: CASSQASGSTDTQYF. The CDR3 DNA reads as TGTGCCAGCAGTCAGGCTAGCGGGAGCACAGATACGCAGTATTTT.

CDR3 loop: CAGGDIDRGETQYF. The CDR3 DNA sequence: TGTGCCGGGGGAGATATTGACAGGGGAGAGACCCAGTACTTC. This chain connects TRBV5-3 to TRBJ2-5; 8 nucleotides match TRBD1. TRBV5-3 is given ORF status, its function remaining uncertain. Trimming removed 10 bases from V and 4 bases from J; junction bases left unmatched: 12. The CDR3 extends over 14 amino acids.

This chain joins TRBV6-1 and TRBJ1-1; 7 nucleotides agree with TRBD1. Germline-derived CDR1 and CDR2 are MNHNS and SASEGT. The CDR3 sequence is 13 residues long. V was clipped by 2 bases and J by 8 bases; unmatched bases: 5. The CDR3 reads CASSERGTAEAFF. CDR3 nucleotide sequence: TGTGCCAGCAGTGAAAGAGGGACAGCAGAAGCTTTCTTT.

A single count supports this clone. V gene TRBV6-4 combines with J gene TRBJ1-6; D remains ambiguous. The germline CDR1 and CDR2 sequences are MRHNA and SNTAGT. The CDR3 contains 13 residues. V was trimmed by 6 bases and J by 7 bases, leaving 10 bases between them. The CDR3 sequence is CASRERGNSPLHF. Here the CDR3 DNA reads TGTGCCAGCAGAGAAAGAGGAAATTCACCCCTCCACTTT.

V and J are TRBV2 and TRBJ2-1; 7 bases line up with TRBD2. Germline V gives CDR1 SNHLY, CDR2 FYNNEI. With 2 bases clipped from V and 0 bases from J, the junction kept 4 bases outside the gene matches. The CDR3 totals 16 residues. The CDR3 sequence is CASSERSGVSYNEQFF. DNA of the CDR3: TGTGCCAGCAGTGAAAGAAGCGGGGTCTCCTACAATGAGCAGTTCTTC.

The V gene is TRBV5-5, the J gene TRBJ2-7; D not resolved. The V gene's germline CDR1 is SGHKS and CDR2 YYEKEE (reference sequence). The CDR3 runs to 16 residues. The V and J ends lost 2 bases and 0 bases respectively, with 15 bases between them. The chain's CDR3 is CASSFLVARSSYEQYF. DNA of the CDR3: TGTGCCAGCAGCTTTCTGGTCGCCAGGTCCTCCTACGAGCAGTACTTC.

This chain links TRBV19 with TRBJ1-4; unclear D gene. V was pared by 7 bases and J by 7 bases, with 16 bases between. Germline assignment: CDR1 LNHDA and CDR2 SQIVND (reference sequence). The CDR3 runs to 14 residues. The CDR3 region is CASNNRRDGEKLFF. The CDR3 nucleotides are TGTGCCAGTAACAATCGGAGGGATGGTGAAAAACTGTTTTTT.

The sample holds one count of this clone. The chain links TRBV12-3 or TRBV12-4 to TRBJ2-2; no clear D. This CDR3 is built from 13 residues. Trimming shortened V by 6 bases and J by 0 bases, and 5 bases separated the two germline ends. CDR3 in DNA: TGTGCCAGCAGGGCGGCGAACACCGGGGAGCTGTTTTTT. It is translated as CASRAANTGELFF.

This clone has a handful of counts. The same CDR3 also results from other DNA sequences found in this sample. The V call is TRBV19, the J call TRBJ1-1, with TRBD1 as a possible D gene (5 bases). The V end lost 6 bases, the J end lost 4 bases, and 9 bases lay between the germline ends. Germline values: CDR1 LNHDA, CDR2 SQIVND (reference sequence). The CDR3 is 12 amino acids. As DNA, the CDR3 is TGTGCCAGTAGCAGACAGTTCACTGAAGCTTTCTTT. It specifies CASSRQFTEAFF.

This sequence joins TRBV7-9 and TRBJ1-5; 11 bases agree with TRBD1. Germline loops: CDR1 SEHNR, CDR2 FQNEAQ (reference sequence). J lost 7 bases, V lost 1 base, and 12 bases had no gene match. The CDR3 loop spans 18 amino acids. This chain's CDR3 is CASSLEWLDRGPKQPQHF. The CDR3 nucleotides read TGTGCCAGCAGCTTAGAATGGTTGGACAGGGGGCCCAAACAGCCCCAGCATTTT.

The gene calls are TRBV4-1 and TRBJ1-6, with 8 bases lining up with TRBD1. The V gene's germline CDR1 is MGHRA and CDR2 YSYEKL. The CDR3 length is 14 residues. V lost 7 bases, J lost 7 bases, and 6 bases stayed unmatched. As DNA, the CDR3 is TGCGCCAGCAACCCAGGGGGCTACAATTCACCCCTCCACTTT. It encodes CASNPGGYNSPLHF.

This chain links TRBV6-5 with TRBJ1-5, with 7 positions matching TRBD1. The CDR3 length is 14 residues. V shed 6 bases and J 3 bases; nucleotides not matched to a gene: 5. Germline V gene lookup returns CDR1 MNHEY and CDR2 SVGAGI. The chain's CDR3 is CASSLGQYNQPQHF. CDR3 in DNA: TGTGCCAGCAGCCTGGGACAGTACAATCAGCCCCAGCATTTT.

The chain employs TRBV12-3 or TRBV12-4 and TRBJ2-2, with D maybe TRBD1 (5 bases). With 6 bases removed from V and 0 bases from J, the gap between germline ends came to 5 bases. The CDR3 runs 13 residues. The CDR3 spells CASRTANTGELFF. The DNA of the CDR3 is TGTGCCAGCAGGACAGCGAACACCGGGGAGCTGTTTTTT.

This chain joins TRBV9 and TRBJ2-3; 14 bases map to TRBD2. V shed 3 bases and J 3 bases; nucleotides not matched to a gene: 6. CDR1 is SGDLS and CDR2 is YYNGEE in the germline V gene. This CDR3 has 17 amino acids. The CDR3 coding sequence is TGTGCCAGCAGCGGACGGGGACTAGCGGGAGCAACAGATACGCAGTATTTT. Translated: CASSGRGLAGATDTQYF.

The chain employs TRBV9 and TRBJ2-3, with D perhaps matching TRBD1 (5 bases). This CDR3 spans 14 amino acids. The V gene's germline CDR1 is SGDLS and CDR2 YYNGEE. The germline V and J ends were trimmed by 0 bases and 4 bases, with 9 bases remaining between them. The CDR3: CASSVARAADTQYF. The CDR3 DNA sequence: TGTGCCAGCAGCGTAGCCAGGGCCGCAGATACGCAGTATTTT. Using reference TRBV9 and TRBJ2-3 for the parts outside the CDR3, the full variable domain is DSGVTQTPKHLITATGQRVTLRCSPRSGDLSVYWYQQSLDQGLQFLIQYYNGEERAKGNILERFSAQQFPDLHSELNLSSLELGDSALYFCASSVARAADTQYFGPGTRLTVL.

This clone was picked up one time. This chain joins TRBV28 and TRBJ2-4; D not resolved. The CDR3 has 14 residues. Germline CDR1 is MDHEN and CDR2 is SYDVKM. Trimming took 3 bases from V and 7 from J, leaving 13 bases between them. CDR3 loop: CASSLPGSINIQYF. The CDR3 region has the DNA TGTGCCAGCAGTTTGCCCGGGTCAATTAACATTCAGTACTTC. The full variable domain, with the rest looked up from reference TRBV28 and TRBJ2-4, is DVKVTQSSRYLVKRTGEKVFLECVQDMDHENMFWYRQDPGLGLRLIYFSYDVKMKEKGDIPEGYSVSREKKERFSLILESASTNQTSMYLCASSLPGSINIQYFGAGTRLSVL.

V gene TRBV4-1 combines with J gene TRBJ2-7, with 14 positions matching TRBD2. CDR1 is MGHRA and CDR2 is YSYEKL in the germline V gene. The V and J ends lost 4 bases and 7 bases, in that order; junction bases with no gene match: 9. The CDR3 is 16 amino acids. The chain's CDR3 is CASSPSGGLAGEEQYF. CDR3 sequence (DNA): TGCGCCAGCAGCCCATCCGGGGGACTAGCGGGAGAAGAGCAGTACTTC.

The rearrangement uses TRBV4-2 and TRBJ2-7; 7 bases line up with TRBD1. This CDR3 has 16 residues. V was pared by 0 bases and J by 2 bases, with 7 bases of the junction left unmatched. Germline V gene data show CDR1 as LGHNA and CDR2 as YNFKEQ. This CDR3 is CASSQDRGSRTYEQYF. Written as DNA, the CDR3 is TGTGCCAGCAGCCAAGACAGGGGGAGTAGGACCTACGAGCAGTACTTC.

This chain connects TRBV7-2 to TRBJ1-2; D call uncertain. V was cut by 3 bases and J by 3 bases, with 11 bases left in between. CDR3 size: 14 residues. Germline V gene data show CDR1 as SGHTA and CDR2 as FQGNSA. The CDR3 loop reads CASSFQQNYYGYTF. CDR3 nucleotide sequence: TGTGCCAGCAGCTTTCAACAGAACTACTATGGCTACACCTTC.